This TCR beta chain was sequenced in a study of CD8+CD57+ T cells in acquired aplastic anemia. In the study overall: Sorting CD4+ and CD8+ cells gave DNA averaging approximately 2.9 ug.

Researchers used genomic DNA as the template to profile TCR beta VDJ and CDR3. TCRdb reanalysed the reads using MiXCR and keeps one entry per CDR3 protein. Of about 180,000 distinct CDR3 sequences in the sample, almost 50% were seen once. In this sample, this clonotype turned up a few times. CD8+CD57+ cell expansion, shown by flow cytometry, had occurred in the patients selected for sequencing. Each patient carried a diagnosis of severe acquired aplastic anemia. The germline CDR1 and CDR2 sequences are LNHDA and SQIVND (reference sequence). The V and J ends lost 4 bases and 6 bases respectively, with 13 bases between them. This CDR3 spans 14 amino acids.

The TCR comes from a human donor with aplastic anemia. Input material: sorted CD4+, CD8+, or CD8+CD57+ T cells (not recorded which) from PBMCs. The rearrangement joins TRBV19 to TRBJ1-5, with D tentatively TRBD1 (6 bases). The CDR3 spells CASSNAGVSQPQHF. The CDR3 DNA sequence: TGTGCCAGTAGTAACGCAGGGGTTTCTCAGCCCCAGCATTTT.